This T cell receptor (beta chain) was captured by sequencing in a study of cytomegalovirus exposure and HLA in healthy donors. Background on the study: Among the approximately 400 donors who were genotyped, about 84% fell in the genetic ancestry cluster that is associated with self-reported Caucasian donors.

The CDR3 loop spans 15 amino acids. Trimming pared 1 base from V and 3 bases from J, leaving 10 bases between. Germline V gene lookup returns CDR1 LNHDA and CDR2 SQIVND (reference sequence). PCR amplification relied on 60 Vbeta primers (plus 13 Jbeta primers). Original handling: As a later analysis found, there were about 80 million unique TCR beta chains, of which about 10 million were shared. Sequenced by immunoSEQ multiplex PCR; TCRdb stores in-frame clones only, minus some. The DNA was the basis for D and trimming; V, J and clone size are from that table. The table shows 100,000 or so clones, with 60% to 85% occurring only once.

The V gene is TRBV19, the J gene TRBJ1-5; D might be TRBD1 (6 bases). Sequencing was performed on PBMCs. The sequence came from a female donor in good health and CMV-seronegative. Written as DNA, the CDR3 is TGTGCCAGTAGTATAGGTCAGGGGATCAATCAGCCCCAGCATTTT. Protein: CASSIGQGINQPQHF.